The TCR beta chain under discussion was sequenced for a study of T cells of healthy individuals. MiXCR was run by TCRdb on the 5' RACE reads, yielding one entry per CDR3 protein. The sample contains 55,000 to 65,000 distinct CDR3 sequences, roughly 17% of which appear only once. The receptor was derived from a human donor in good health.

CDR3 residues: CSARVQGTIEKLFF. The CDR3 DNA sequence: TGCAGTGCTAGAGTACAGGGGACGATCGAAAAACTGTTTTTT. The chain uses TRBV20-1 and TRBJ1-4; TRBD1 matches at 7 bases. The CDR3 runs to 14 residues. Germline CDR1 and CDR2: DFQATT and SNEGSKA (reference sequence). V dropped 1 base and J dropped 8; count of bases not matched to a gene: 7.